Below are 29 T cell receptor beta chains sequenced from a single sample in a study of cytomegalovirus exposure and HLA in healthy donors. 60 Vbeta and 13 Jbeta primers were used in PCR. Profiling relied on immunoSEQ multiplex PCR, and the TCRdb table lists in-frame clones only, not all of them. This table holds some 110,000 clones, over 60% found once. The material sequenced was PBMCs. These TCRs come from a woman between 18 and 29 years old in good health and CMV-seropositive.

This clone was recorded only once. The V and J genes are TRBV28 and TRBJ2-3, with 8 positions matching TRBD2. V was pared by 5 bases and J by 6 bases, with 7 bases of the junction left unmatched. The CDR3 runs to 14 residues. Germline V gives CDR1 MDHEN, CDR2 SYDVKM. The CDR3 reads CASSRGGDTDTQYF. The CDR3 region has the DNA TGTGCCAGCAGTCGGGGGGGTGATACGGATACGCAGTATTTT.

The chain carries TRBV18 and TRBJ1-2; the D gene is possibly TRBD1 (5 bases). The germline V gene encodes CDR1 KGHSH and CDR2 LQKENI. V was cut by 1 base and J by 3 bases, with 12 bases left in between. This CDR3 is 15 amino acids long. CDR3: CASSPQVWGDYGYTF. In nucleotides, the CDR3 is TGTGCCAGCTCACCACAGGTCTGGGGGGACTATGGCTACACCTTC.

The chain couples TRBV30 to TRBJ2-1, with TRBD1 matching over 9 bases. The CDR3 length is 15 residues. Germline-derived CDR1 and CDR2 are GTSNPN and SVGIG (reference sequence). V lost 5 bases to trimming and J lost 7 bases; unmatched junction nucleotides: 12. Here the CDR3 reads CAWARGSTGGNEQFF. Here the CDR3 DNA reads TGTGCCTGGGCGCGGGGGTCGACAGGGGGGAATGAGCAGTTCTTC. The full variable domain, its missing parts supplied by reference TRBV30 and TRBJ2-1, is SQTIHQWPATLVQPVGSPLSLECTVEGTSNPNLYWYRQAAGRGLQLLFYSVGIGQISSEVPQNLSASRPQDRQFILSSKKLLLSDSGFYLCAWARGSTGGNEQFFGPGTRLTVL.

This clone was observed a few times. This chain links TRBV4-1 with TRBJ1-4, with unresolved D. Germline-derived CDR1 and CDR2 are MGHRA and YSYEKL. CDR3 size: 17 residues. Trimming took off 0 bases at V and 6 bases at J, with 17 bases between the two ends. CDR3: CASSQDRGGMLDEKLFF. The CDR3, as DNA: TGCGCCAGCAGCCAAGATCGAGGAGGGATGCTCGATGAAAAACTGTTTTTT.

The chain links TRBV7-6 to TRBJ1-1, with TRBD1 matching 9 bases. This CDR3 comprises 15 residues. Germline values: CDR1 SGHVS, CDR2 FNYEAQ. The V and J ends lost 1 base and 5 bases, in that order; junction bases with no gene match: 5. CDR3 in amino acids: CASSLGFDRGTEAFF. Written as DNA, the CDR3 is TGTGCCAGCAGCTTAGGGTTCGACAGGGGGACTGAAGCTTTCTTT.

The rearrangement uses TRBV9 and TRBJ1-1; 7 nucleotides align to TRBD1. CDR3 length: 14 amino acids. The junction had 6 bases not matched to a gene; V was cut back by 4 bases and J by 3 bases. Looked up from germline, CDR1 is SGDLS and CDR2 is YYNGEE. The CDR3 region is CASSRRDRDTEAFF. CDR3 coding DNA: TGTGCCAGCAGCAGACGGGACAGAGACACTGAAGCTTTCTTT.

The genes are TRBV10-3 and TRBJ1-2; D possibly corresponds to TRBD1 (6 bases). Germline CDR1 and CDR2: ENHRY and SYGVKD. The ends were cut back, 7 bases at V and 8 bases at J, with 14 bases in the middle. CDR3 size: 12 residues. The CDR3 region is CAINEGVGGYTF. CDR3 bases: TGTGCCATCAACGAGGGGGTAGGAGGCTACACCTTC.

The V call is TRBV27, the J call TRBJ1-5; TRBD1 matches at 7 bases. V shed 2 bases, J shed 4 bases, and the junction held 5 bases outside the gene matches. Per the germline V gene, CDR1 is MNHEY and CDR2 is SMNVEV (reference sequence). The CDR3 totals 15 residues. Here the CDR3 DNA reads TGTGCCAGCAGTTTAACAGGGGCAGATAATCAGCCCCAGCATTTT. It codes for CASSLTGADNQPQHF.

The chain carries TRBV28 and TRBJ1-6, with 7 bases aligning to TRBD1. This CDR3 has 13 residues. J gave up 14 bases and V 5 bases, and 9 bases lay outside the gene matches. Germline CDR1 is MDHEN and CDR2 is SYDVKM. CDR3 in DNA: TGTGCCAGCAGTCCCTCAAGGGGGCTCACCCTCCACTTT. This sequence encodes CASSPSRGLTLHF. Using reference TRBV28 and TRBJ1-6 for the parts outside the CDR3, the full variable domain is DVKVTQSSRYLVKRTGEKVFLECVQDMDHENMFWYRQDPGLGLRLIYFSYDVKMKEKGDIPEGYSVSREKKERFSLILESASTNQTSMYLCASSPSRGLTLHFGNGTRLTVT.

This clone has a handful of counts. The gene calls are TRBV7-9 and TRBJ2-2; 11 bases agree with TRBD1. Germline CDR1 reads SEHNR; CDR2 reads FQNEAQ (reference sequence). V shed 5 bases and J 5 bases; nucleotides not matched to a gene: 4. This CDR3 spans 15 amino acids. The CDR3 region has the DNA TGTGCCAGCAGCCGGGGGACAGGGGGGACCGGGGAGCTGTTTTTT. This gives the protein CASSRGTGGTGELFF.

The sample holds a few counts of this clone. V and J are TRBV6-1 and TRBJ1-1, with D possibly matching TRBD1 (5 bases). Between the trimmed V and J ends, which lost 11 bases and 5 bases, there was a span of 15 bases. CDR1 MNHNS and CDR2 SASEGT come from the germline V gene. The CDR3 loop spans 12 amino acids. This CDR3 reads CAAGRGNTEAFF. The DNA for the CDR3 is TGTGCCGCTGGGCGGGGGAATACTGAAGCTTTCTTT.

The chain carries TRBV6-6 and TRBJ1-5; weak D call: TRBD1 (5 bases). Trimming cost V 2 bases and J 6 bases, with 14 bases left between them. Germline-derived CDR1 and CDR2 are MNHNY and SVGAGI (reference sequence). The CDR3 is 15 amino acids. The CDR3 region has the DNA TGTGCCAGCAGTTACGGGGCAGGGTCGGGTCAGCCCCAGCATTTT. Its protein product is CASSYGAGSGQPQHF.

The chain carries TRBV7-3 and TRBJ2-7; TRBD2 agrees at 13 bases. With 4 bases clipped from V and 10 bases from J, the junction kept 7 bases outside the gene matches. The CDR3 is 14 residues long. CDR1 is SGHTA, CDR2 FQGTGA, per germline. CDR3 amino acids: CASSSRTSGGPQYF. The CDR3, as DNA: TGTGCCAGCAGCTCCCGGACTAGCGGGGGCCCCCAGTACTTC.

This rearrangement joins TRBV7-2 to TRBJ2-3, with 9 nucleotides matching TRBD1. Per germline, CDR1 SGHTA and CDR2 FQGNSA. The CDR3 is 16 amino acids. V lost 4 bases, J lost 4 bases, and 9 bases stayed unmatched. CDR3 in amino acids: CASSSTPGQGPDTQYF. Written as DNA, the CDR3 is TGTGCCAGCAGCTCAACACCGGGACAGGGCCCAGATACGCAGTATTTT.

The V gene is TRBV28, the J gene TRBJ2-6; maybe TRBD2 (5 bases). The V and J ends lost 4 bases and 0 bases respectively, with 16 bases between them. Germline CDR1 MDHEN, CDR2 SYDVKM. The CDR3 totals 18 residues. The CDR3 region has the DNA TGTGCCAGCAGTTACCCCTTGGGGAGCCCCTCTGGGGCCAACGTCCTGACTTTC. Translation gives CASSYPLGSPSGANVLTF. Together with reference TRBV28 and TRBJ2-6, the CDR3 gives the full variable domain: DVKVTQSSRYLVKRTGEKVFLECVQDMDHENMFWYRQDPGLGLRLIYFSYDVKMKEKGDIPEGYSVSREKKERFSLILESASTNQTSMYLCASSYPLGSPSGANVLTFGAGSRLTVL.

Written as DNA, the CDR3 is TGCGCCAGCAGCTTGGACCTCTCGGGACAGGGCCATGAGGAGCTGTTTTTT. Amino acid sequence: CASSLDLSGQGHEELFF. This rearrangement joins TRBV5-1 to TRBJ2-2, with 9 bases that match TRBD1. After removal of 0 bases from V and 10 bases from J, the junction contained 13 bases not matched to a gene. Germline V lookup: CDR1 SGHRS, CDR2 YFSETQ. The length of the CDR3 is 17 residues.

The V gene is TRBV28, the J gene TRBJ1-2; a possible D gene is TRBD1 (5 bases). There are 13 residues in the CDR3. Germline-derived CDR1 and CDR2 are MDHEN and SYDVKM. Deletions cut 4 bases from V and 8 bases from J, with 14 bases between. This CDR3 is CASSSTSGWGYTF. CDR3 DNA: TGTGCCAGCAGTTCTACCTCAGGGTGGGGCTACACCTTC.

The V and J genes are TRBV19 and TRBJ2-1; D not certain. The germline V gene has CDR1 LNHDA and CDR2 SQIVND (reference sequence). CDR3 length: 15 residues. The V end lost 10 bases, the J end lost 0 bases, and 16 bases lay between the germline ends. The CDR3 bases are TGTGCCACTTCCAAGCACGATAGCTCCTACAATGAGCAGTTCTTC. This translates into CATSKHDSSYNEQFF. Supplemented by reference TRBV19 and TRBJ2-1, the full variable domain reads DGGITQSPKYLFRKEGQNVTLSCEQNLNHDAMYWYRQDPGQGLRLIYYSQIVNDFQKGDIAEGYSVSREKKESFPLTVTSAQKNPTAFYLCATSKHDSSYNEQFFGPGTRLTVL.

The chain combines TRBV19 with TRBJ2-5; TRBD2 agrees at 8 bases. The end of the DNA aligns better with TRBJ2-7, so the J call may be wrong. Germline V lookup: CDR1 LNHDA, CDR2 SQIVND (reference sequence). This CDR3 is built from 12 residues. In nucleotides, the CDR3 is TGTGCCAGCTCGGGGGGGGGCTACGAGCAGTACTTC. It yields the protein CASSGGGYEQYF.

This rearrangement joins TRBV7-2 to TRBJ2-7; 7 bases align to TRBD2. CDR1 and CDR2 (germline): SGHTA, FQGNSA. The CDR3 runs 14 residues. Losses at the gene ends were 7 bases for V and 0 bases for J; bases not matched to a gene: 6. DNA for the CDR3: TGTGCCAGCACCCAGACGGGGGGCTCCTACGAGCAGTACTTC. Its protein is CASTQTGGSYEQYF.

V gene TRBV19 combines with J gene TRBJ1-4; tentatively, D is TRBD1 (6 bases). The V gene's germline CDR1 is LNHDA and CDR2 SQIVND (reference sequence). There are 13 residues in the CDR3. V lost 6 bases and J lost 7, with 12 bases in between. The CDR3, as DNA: TGTGCCAGTAGCTTTATACAGGGTGAAAAACTGTTTTTT. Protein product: CASSFIQGEKLFF.

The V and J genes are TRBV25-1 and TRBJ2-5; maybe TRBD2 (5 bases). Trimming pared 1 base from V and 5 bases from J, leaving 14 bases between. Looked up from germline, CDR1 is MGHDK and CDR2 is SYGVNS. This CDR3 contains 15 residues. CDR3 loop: CASSESSGGSETQYF. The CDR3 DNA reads TGTGCCAGCAGTGAATCAAGCGGAGGCTCGGAGACCCAGTACTTC. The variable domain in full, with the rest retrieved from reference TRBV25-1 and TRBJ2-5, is EADIYQTPRYLVIGTGKKITLECSQTMGHDKMYWYQQDPGMELHLIHYSYGVNSTEKGDLSSESTVSRIRTEHFPLTLESARPSHTSQYLCASSESSGGSETQYFGPGTRLLVL.

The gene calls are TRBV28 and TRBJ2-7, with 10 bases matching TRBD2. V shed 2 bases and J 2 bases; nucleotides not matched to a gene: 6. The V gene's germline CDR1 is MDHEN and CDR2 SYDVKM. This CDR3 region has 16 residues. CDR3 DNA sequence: TGTGCCAGCAGTTTAACACTAGCGGGGCTGGCCTACGAGCAGTACTTC. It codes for CASSLTLAGLAYEQYF.

CDR3 DNA: TGTGCCAGCAGCGATCGACAGGGAGGAGAGACCCAGTACTTC. This translates into CASSDRQGGETQYF. The V and J genes are TRBV5-4 and TRBJ2-5, with a weak D call TRBD1 (7 bases). The length of the CDR3 is 14 residues. Germline lookup yields CDR1 SGHNT and CDR2 YYREEE (reference sequence). Trimming shortened V by 4 bases and J by 4 bases, and 14 bases separated the two germline ends.

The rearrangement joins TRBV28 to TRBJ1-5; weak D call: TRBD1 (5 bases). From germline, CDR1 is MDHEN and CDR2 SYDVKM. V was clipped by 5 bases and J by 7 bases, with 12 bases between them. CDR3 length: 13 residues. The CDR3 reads CASSQGLVQPQHF. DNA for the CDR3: TGTGCCAGCAGTCAGGGTCTGGTACAGCCCCAGCATTTT.

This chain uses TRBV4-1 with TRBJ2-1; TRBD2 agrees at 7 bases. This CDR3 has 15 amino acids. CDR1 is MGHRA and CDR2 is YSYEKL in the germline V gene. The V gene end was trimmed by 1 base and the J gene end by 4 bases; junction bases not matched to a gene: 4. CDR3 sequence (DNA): TGCGCCAGCAGCCAAGTGAGCGGGGATTACAATGAGCAGTTCTTC. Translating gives CASSQVSGDYNEQFF.

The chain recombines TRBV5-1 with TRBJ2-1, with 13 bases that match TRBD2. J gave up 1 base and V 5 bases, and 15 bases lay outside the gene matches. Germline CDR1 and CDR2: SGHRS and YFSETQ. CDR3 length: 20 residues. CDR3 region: CASSYGLAGVDRRSYNEQFF. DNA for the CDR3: TGCGCCAGCAGTTATGGACTAGCGGGAGTTGACAGGAGGTCCTACAATGAGCAGTTCTTC.

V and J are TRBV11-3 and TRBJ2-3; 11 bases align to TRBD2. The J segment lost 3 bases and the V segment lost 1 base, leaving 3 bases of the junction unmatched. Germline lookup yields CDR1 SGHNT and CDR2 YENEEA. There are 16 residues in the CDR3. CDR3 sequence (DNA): TGTGCCAGCAGCTTAGGGGGACTAGCGGCGACAGATACGCAGTATTTT. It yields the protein CASSLGGLAATDTQYF.

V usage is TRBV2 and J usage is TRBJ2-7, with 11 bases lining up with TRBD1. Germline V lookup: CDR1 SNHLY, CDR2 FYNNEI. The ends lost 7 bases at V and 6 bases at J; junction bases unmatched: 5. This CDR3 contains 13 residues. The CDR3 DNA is TGTGCCAGCACCGGACAGGGGGCTCTCGAGCAGTACTTC. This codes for CASTGQGALEQYF.